These T cell receptor beta chains were read from a single sample in a study of human T cells and chemical hapten exposure. MiXCR, run by TCRdb on the RACE reads, gives a single entry per CDR3 protein. This table holds some 39,000 distinct CDR3 sequences, more than 8% found once. The source material was whole blood, sampled in connection with sensitization to the hapten diphenylcyclopropenone (DPC). The receptors derive from a man aged 50-60 years with alopecia areata. Some clones in this sample may be carry-over from other donors' samples. Both conserved end residues are part of each CDR3. Fields, in order: D gene, clone size, J gene, V gene, CDR3 protein, CDR3 DNA. A D gene is named only where the DNA matches it firmly. Size tells how often a clone was seen (once, few, many) or the class of an expanded clone, and some rows leave it out.

>NA|NA|TRBJ2-2|TRBV19
CASSILFGELFF
TGTGCCAGTAGTATCCTATTCGGGGAGCTGTTTTTT
>NA|NA|TRBJ2-7|TRBV27
CASSFYRSYEQYF
TGTGCCAGCAGTTTTTATCGGTCCTACGAGCAGTACTTC
>TRBD1|NA|TRBJ1-1|TRBV29-1
CSGGQGAENTEAFF
TGCAGCGGAGGACAGGGGGCAGAGAACACTGAAGCTTTCTTT
>NA|many|TRBJ2-1|TRBV15
CATGAGAGNEQFF
TGTGCCACGGGGGCTGGGGCCGGGAATGAGCAGTTCTTC
>NA|many|TRBJ2-3|TRBV20-1
CSAKGSGAADTQYF
TGCAGTGCCAAAGGGTCCGGGGCTGCGGATACGCAGTATTTT
>NA|few|TRBJ2-1|TRBV28
CASRPRAASSYNEQFF
TGTGCCAGCAGGCCGAGAGCGGCTTCTTCCTACAATGAGCAGTTCTTC
>NA|NA|TRBJ1-4|TRBV3-1
CASSQGNEKLFF
TGTGCCAGCAGCCAAGGGAATGAAAAACTGTTTTTT
>NA|NA|TRBJ2-5|TRBV30
CAWSVNGRETQYF
TGTGCCTGGAGTGTTAATGGGAGAGAGACCCAGTACTTC
>NA|NA|TRBJ2-1|TRBV3-1
CASSQESGRNEQFF
TGTGCCAGCAGCCAAGAAAGTGGAAGGAATGAGCAGTTCTTC
>NA|many|TRBJ2-5|TRBV21-1
CASSEPAQYF
TGTGCCAGCAGCGAACCAGCCCAGTACTTC
>NA|few|TRBJ2-3|TRBV7-6
CASSPASFAQYF
TGTGCCAGCAGCCCCGCATCCTTCGCGCAGTATTTT
>NA|few|TRBJ2-3|TRBV7-2
CASSSLGRLSTDTQYF
TGTGCCAGCAGCTCCCTTGGGAGACTTAGCACAGATACGCAGTATTTT
>NA|NA|TRBJ1-1|TRBV18
CASSPLRDTEAFF
TGTGCCAGCTCACCGCTTCGGGACACTGAAGCTTTCTTT
>TRBD2|few|TRBJ2-1|TRBV7-9
CASSARRLAGGCDEQFF
TGTGCCAGCAGCGCCCGACGACTAGCGGGAGGATGCGATGAGCAGTTCTTC
>NA|NA|TRBJ2-7|TRBV27
CASPSYEQYF
TGTGCCAGCCCATCCTACGAGCAGTACTTC
>NA|many|TRBJ2-2|TRBV5-1
CASSWRGDLSGELFF
TGCGCCAGCAGCTGGAGGGGGGATCTCTCCGGGGAGCTGTTTTTT
>TRBD2|many|TRBJ2-5|TRBV9
CASSVGTSGRAVF
TGTGCCAGCAGCGTAGGGACTAGCGGGAGGGCCGTCTTC
>NA|NA|TRBJ2-7|TRBV6-5
CASSSLKTAYEQYF
TGTGCCAGCAGCTCCTTGAAGACAGCGTACGAGCAGTACTTC
>NA|few|TRBJ2-7|TRBV29-1
CSVVGRATYEQYF
TGCAGCGTTGTGGGCAGGGCCACCTACGAGCAGTACTTC
>TRBD1|many|TRBJ2-7|TRBV5-4
CASSLGQISYEQYF
TGTGCCAGCAGCCTGGGACAGATCAGCTACGAGCAGTACTTC
>TRBD2|many|TRBJ2-2|TRBV4-1
CASSPLAGVTTGELFF
TGCGCCAGCAGCCCCTTAGCGGGAGTAACCACCGGGGAGCTGTTTTTT
>NA|NA|TRBJ2-3|TRBV7-2
CASTQSGFSTDTQYF
TGTGCCAGCACCCAGTCGGGGTTTAGCACAGATACGCAGTATTTT
>TRBD2|many|TRBJ2-3|TRBV6-2/TRBV6-3
CASSYPRLAGGGSDTQYF
TGTGCCAGCAGTTACCCCAGACTAGCGGGAGGCGGTTCAGATACGCAGTATTTT
>NA|many|TRBJ1-5|TRBV4-3
CASSQDRGIGQPQHF
TGCGCCAGCAGCCAAGATAGAGGGATCGGTCAGCCCCAGCATTTT
>TRBD2|many|TRBJ2-7|TRBV29-1
CSVAGGAAYEQYF
TGCAGCGTCGCCGGGGGGGCGGCGTACGAGCAGTACTTC
>NA|many|TRBJ1-1|TRBV6-5
CASSPGGGGGPEAFF
TGTGCCAGCAGTCCCGGGGGGGGCGGTGGCCCTGAAGCTTTCTTT
>TRBD2|NA|TRBJ2-3|TRBV28
CASKSFGTSGSDTQYF
TGTGCCAGCAAGTCCTTCGGGACTAGCGGGAGTGATACGCAGTATTTT
>NA|NA|TRBJ1-2|TRBV6-5
CASSLGTPTGTQNYGYTF
TGTGCCAGCAGTCTTGGGACCCCCACAGGGACCCAGAACTATGGCTACACCTTC